This T cell receptor beta chain came from a study of shared clonotypes between healthy human individuals. Sorted subsets were amplified in replicate PCRs using 200 to 250 ng DNA, 25,000 to 30,000 T cell genomes. Produced via immunoSEQ multiplex PCR; TCRdb's table is partial and in-frame only. The sample carries millions of clones, 85% to 95% recorded once. V was cut by 0 bases and J by 8 bases, with 8 bases left in between. Per germline, CDR1 SGHRS and CDR2 YFSETQ. The CDR3 runs 12 residues. With respect to this clone: Its specificity is unknown.

Study-wide results and caveats: Approximately 5% of naive CD4 clonotypes were shared across several donors. Sampling included only blood; tissue repertoires likely differ.

A CD45RA+ naive subset and a CD45RA-negative memory subset were split from CD4+ cells. The rearrangement links TRBV5-1 to TRBJ1-2, with D possibly TRBD1 on 5 matching bases. This sequence originates from a man between 18 and 35 years old in good health. Sequencing was performed on naive CD4+ T cells sorted from blood. Described subset: CD45RA+ positively selected. CDR3 DNA: TGCGCCAGCAGCTTGGAACAGGTCGGCTACACCTTC. Translated, it gives CASSLEQVGYTF.